The next 26 T cell receptor beta chains were all read from a single sample in a study of T cell repertoires in cytomegalovirus infection. TCRdb passed the reads through MiXCR, listing each CDR3 protein once. The table shows about 770,000 distinct CDR3 sequences, with 29% occurring only once. No antigens are known for them. The sample was cultured CD8+ T cells from PBMCs, taken from culture after CMV antigen stimulation. The receptors derive from a human donor in good health (CMV status not recorded). Some clones in this sample may be carry-over from other donors' samples.

This clonotype has a count of ten or more. This chain connects TRBV7-6 to TRBJ2-3; D not certain. Germline V gives CDR1 SGHVS, CDR2 FNYEAQ. Trimming pared 5 bases from V and 2 bases from J, leaving 8 bases between. The CDR3 is made up of 13 amino acids. In DNA form, the CDR3 reads TGTGCCAGCAGCCCCGCCCCCACAGATACGCAGTATTTT. It specifies CASSPAPTDTQYF. The variable domain in full, completed from reference TRBV7-6 and TRBJ2-3, reads GAGVSQSPRYKVTKRGQDVALRCDPISGHVSLYWYRQALGQGPEFLTYFNYEAQQDKSGLPNDRFSAERPEGSISTLTIQRTEQRDSAMYRCASSPAPTDTQYFGPGTRLTVL.

This chain uses TRBV6-6 with TRBJ1-1; D is possibly TRBD1 (5 bases). This CDR3 has 15 residues. CDR1 and CDR2 (germline): MNHNY, SVGAGI (reference sequence). V shed 0 bases and J shed 2 bases, with 10 bases lying between them. The CDR3 is CASSYSGDPNTEAFF. CDR3 DNA: TGTGCCAGCAGTTACTCTGGGGACCCCAACACTGAAGCTTTCTTT.

This clonotype was counted between two and nine times. The gene calls are TRBV9 and TRBJ1-6; the D gene is possibly TRBD1 (5 bases). Trimming removed 2 bases at V and 9 bases at J, with 12 bases between. Germline CDR1 reads SGDLS; CDR2 reads YYNGEE. This CDR3 contains 14 residues. The CDR3 nucleotides read TGTGCCAGCAGCGTGGGGGGGGGAGGTTCACCCCTCCACTTT. It translates to CASSVGGGGSPLHF.

This clonotype has a count of ten or more. CDR3 in DNA: TGTGCCAGCAGCGGCAGGAGGGGGCTTGGGAACACTGAAGCTTTCTTT. It encodes CASSGRRGLGNTEAFF. The chain is built from TRBV7-6 and TRBJ1-1, with 7 bases that match TRBD1. Trimming at V came to 5 bases and at J to 1 base, leaving 10 bases not matched to a gene. Germline V gene data show CDR1 as SGHVS and CDR2 as FNYEAQ. The CDR3 consists of 16 residues.

This clonotype was counted many times. The chain couples TRBV7-9 to TRBJ1-1; unclear D gene. The V gene's germline CDR1 is SEHNR and CDR2 FQNEAQ (reference sequence). V shed 5 bases and J shed 1 base, with 5 bases lying between them. The CDR3 length is 12 residues. The CDR3 reads CASSAENTEAFF. CDR3 sequence (DNA): TGTGCCAGCAGCGCTGAGAACACTGAAGCTTTCTTT.

The rearrangement joins TRBV2 to TRBJ1-2; D possibly corresponds to TRBD1 (6 bases). This CDR3 has 13 amino acids. CDR1 and CDR2 from the germline V gene are SNHLY and FYNNEI. V dropped 7 bases and J dropped 2 bases, with 11 bases sitting between them. The CDR3 bases are TGTGCCAGCAATGGGGGCCGGAACTATGGCTACACCTTC. Translating gives CASNGGRNYGYTF.

This clonotype occurred a few times. The chain links TRBV7-6 to TRBJ2-1, with 11 positions matching TRBD2. Unmatched junction bases numbered 9, after V lost 1 base and J lost 13 bases. This CDR3 spans 15 amino acids. The germline V gene has CDR1 SGHVS and CDR2 FNYEAQ. The CDR3 here is CASSLGIAGGPFQFF. The CDR3 bases are TGTGCCAGCAGCTTAGGGATAGCGGGGGGGCCGTTCCAGTTCTTC.

The chain is built from TRBV11-3 and TRBJ2-3; 10 bases match TRBD2. V shed 5 bases and J 5 bases; nucleotides not matched to a gene: 7. Germline V CDR1 and CDR2: SGHNT, YENEEA. The CDR3 covers 15 residues. The CDR3 reads CASSERGGKGDTQYF. The CDR3 DNA follows: TGTGCCAGCAGCGAGCGGGGGGGCAAGGGAGATACGCAGTATTTT.

The chain couples TRBV6-1 to TRBJ1-6; D remains unclear. This CDR3 has 15 amino acids. Per germline, CDR1 MNHNS and CDR2 SASEGT. Trimming took off 4 bases at V and 0 bases at J, with 7 bases between the two ends. The CDR3 sequence is CASSGSSSYNSPLHF. Here the CDR3 DNA reads TGTGCCAGCAGTGGATCAAGCTCCTATAATTCACCCCTCCACTTT.

The sample holds a few counts of this clonotype. The chain carries TRBV7-6 and TRBJ2-5, with 9 nucleotides matching TRBD2. CDR1 is SGHVS, CDR2 FNYEAQ, per germline. J was trimmed by 4 bases and V by 6 bases; bases with no gene match: 15. The CDR3 runs to 17 residues. For the CDR3, the DNA is TGTGCCAGCAGTCCACTAGCGGGTTCCAACTTCGGAGAGACCCAGTACTTC. It specifies CASSPLAGSNFGETQYF.

The V call is TRBV4-2, the J call TRBJ1-3; D gene uncertain. From germline, CDR1 is LGHNA and CDR2 YNFKEQ. V lost 5 bases and J lost 0, with 11 bases in between. CDR3 length: 15 amino acids. CDR3 region: CASSDEENSGNTIYF. The DNA for the CDR3 is TGTGCCAGCAGCGACGAGGAAAACTCTGGAAACACCATATATTTT.

This clonotype has ten or more counts. The gene calls are TRBV19 and TRBJ2-2, with 9 bases matching TRBD1. CDR1 and CDR2 from the germline V gene are LNHDA and SQIVND (reference sequence). The V gene end was trimmed by 8 bases and the J gene end by 2 bases; junction bases not matched to a gene: 6. The CDR3 sequence is 15 residues long. The CDR3: CASHRDRVNTGELFF. CDR3 sequence (DNA): TGTGCCAGTCACCGGGACAGGGTTAACACCGGGGAGCTGTTTTTT.

The rearrangement joins TRBV24-1 to TRBJ2-2; D uncertain. The ends were cut back, 1 base at V and 2 bases at J, with 7 bases in the middle. Germline values: CDR1 KGHDR, CDR2 SFDVKD. This CDR3 region has 15 residues. CDR3 in amino acids: CATSDLKENTGELFF. CDR3 DNA sequence: TGTGCCACCAGTGATTTAAAGGAAAACACCGGGGAGCTGTTTTTT.

This clonotype was seen many times. V gene TRBV12-5 combines with J gene TRBJ2-1; D unclear. The CDR3 totals 11 residues. Germline lookup yields CDR1 LGHNT and CDR2 FRNRAP. The V gene lost 1 base and the J gene lost 8 bases, with 3 bases spanning the gap. The CDR3 region has the DNA TGTGCTAGTGGTTTGGGTGATGAGCAGTTCTTC. Translating it yields CASGLGDEQFF. The whole variable domain, remainder taken from reference TRBV12-5 and TRBJ2-1, is DARVTQTPRHKVTEMGQEVTMRCQPILGHNTVFWYRQTMMQGLELLAYFRNRAPLDDSGMPKDRFSAEMPDATLATLKIQPSEPRDSAVYFCASGLGDEQFFGPGTRLTVL.

The chain uses TRBV27 and TRBJ2-3; D is unclear. Germline V gene lookup returns CDR1 MNHEY and CDR2 SMNVEV (reference sequence). The CDR3 runs 14 residues. The V gene lost 8 bases and the J gene lost 2 bases, with 14 bases spanning the gap. This CDR3 reads CASALWVSTDTQYF. DNA of the CDR3: TGTGCCAGCGCCTTGTGGGTCTCCACAGATACGCAGTATTTT.

The rearrangement uses TRBV27 and TRBJ2-5; 9 nucleotides line up with TRBD1. CDR1 and CDR2 from the germline V gene are MNHEY and SMNVEV (reference sequence). J gave up 4 bases and V 5 bases, and 5 bases lay outside the gene matches. CDR3 size: 14 residues. The CDR3 region has the DNA TGTGCCAGCAGTGGGGACAGGGATGGAGAGACCCAGTACTTC. Translation: CASSGDRDGETQYF.

The rearrangement joins TRBV7-9 to TRBJ1-2, with D perhaps matching TRBD1 (5 bases). The germline V gene encodes CDR1 SEHNR and CDR2 FQNEAQ (reference sequence). This CDR3 has 14 amino acids. Trimming left V 5 bases short and J 4 bases short, with 14 bases between. The CDR3 DNA reads as TGTGCCAGCAGCGGGGACCGCCACCCCTATGGCTACACCTTC. This translates into CASSGDRHPYGYTF. Full variable domain (rest looked up from reference TRBV7-9 and TRBJ1-2): DTGVSQNPRHKITKRGQNVTFRCDPISEHNRLYWYRQTLGQGPEFLTYFQNEAQLEKSRLLSDRFSAERPKGSFSTLEIQRTEQGDSAMYLCASSGDRHPYGYTFGSGTRLTVV.

V and J are TRBV14 and TRBJ1-1, with D possibly being TRBD1 (5 bases). V dropped 0 bases and J dropped 4 bases, with 12 bases sitting between them. Germline loops: CDR1 SGHDN, CDR2 FVKESK. This CDR3 has 15 amino acids. The DNA for the CDR3 is TGTGCCAGCAGCCAAGATTGGGACCCGGCCACTGAAGCTTTCTTT. Translating gives CASSQDWDPATEAFF.

This clonotype was seen repeatedly, ten times or more. The CDR3 region has the DNA TGTGCCAGCAGCTTACCGGACGCCTATTTGGGGACTGAAGCTTTCTTT. The encoded protein is CASSLPDAYLGTEAFF. The genes are TRBV7-2 and TRBJ1-1; D ambiguous. The CDR3 sequence is 16 residues long. CDR1 is SGHTA and CDR2 is FQGNSA in the germline V gene. V was pared by 2 bases and J by 5 bases, with 18 bases between. The variable domain in full, completed from reference TRBV7-2 and TRBJ1-1, reads GAGVSQSPSNKVTEKGKDVELRCDPISGHTALYWYRQSLGQGLEFLIYFQGNSAPDKSGLPSDRFSAERTGGSVSTLTIQRTQQEDSAVYLCASSLPDAYLGTEAFFGQGTRLTVV.

The chain is built from TRBV19 and TRBJ2-5, with no clear D. Trimming cost V 5 bases and J 5 bases, with 12 bases left between them. The CDR3 consists of 13 residues. CDR1 LNHDA and CDR2 SQIVND come from the germline V gene (reference sequence). CDR3 loop: CASSSRSPETQYF. Written as DNA, the CDR3 is TGTGCCAGTAGTTCCAGGAGTCCTGAGACCCAGTACTTC. Filled out from reference TRBV19 and TRBJ2-5, the complete variable domain reads DGGITQSPKYLFRKEGQNVTLSCEQNLNHDAMYWYRQDPGQGLRLIYYSQIVNDFQKGDIAEGYSVSREKKESFPLTVTSAQKNPTAFYLCASSSRSPETQYFGPGTRLLVL.

In its sample, this clonotype was seen many times. The chain carries TRBV14 and TRBJ2-1; no definite D call. CDR3 size: 12 residues. V lost 3 bases and J 4 bases, leaving 4 bases between the germline ends. Germline V gene data show CDR1 as SGHDN and CDR2 as FVKESK. The DNA for the CDR3 is TGTGCCAGCAGCCATTCTTACAATGAGCAGTTCTTC. It is translated as CASSHSYNEQFF.

This chain links TRBV6-4 with TRBJ1-3; a weak D match, TRBD1 (6 bases). Trimming left V 5 bases short and J 0 bases short, with 11 bases between. The CDR3 length is 15 residues. CDR1 and CDR2 from the germline V gene are MRHNA and SNTAGT. The CDR3 reads CASSTGQPSGNTIYF. CDR3 nucleotides: TGTGCCAGCAGTACCGGACAGCCCTCTGGAAACACCATATATTTT.

In this sample, this clonotype turned up many times. V gene TRBV7-6 combines with J gene TRBJ2-1; D remains unclear. Germline values: CDR1 SGHVS, CDR2 FNYEAQ. Trimming cost V 5 bases and J 4 bases, with 15 bases left between them. This CDR3 has 15 residues. The DNA for the CDR3 is TGTGCCAGCAGCGCCGAGGCAGCCAAGTACAATGAGCAGTTCTTC. Protein sequence: CASSAEAAKYNEQFF.

This chain links TRBV15 with TRBJ1-3; TRBD1 agrees at 7 bases. The CDR3 loop spans 18 amino acids. Trimming cost V 4 bases and J 0 bases; bases outside gene matches: 12. Germline V gene data show CDR1 as LNHNV and CDR2 as YYDKDF (reference sequence). CDR3 loop: CATSKYVGTANSGNTIYF. For the CDR3, the DNA is TGTGCCACCAGCAAATATGTCGGGACAGCGAACTCTGGAAACACCATATATTTT.

The chain has TRBV4-3 and TRBJ1-6; a weak D match, TRBD1 (5 bases). The V end was cut by 3 bases, the J end by 5 bases, with 8 bases between. The CDR3 extends over 14 amino acids. Germline loops: CDR1 LGHNA, CDR2 YSLEER. CDR3 residues: CASSQGGNNSPLHF. The DNA for the CDR3 is TGCGCCAGCAGCCAGGGGGGAAATAATTCACCCCTCCACTTT.

This chain joins TRBV12-3 or TRBV12-4 and TRBJ1-2; the match to TRBD1 covers 10 bases. The J segment lost 4 bases and the V segment lost 2 bases, leaving 10 bases of the junction unmatched. This CDR3 is 17 amino acids long. CDR3 sequence reads: CASSLSGDRGSAYGYTF. CDR3 in DNA: TGTGCCAGCAGTTTATCCGGGGACAGGGGATCGGCCTATGGCTACACCTTC.